Presented here are 27 T cell receptor beta chains from one specimen sequenced in a study of cytotoxic CD8 clonotypes in ibrutinib-treated CLL. TCRdb keeps only in-frame clones here, not all; method: immunoSEQ multiplex PCR. The sample holds approximately 74,000 clones, 65% to 85% seen once. Sequences were derived from PBMCs, sampled at disease progression, from a patient treated with ibrutinib. The receptor source for this set is a human donor with chronic lymphocytic leukemia.

The V and J genes are TRBV6-6 and TRBJ1-3; D gene uncertain. Germline-derived CDR1 and CDR2 are MNHNY and SVGAGI (reference sequence). V lost 7 bases to trimming and J lost 4 bases, with 14 bases between them. This CDR3 has 14 amino acids. The CDR3 loop is CASISRQSGNTIYF. Written as DNA, the CDR3 is TGTGCCAGCATTTCCCGACAATCCGGAAACACCATATATTTT.

A remark on this clone: One junction end does not reproduce the germline sequence, and a read error may be involved. The chain employs TRBV5-4 and TRBJ2-7; D may be TRBD2 (7 bases). Germline V lookup: CDR1 SGHNT, CDR2 YYREEE (reference sequence). The CDR3 has 14 amino acids. CDR3 coding DNA: TGTGCCAGCAGCTTGGGGAGGTGGGGGGGCGAATTAATCTTC. This translates into CASSLGRWGGELIF.

V usage is TRBV9 and J usage is TRBJ1-1; 8 bases are shared with TRBD1. Germline V gene sequence: CDR1 SGDLS, CDR2 YYNGEE. The CDR3 is made up of 15 amino acids. The V segment lost 2 bases and the J segment 4 bases; nucleotides outside the gene matches: 7. CDR3 protein: CASSVRQGSLTEAFF. The CDR3 DNA reads TGTGCCAGCAGCGTTCGACAGGGGAGCCTCACTGAAGCTTTCTTT.

This clone has only a few counts. This rearrangement joins TRBV15 to TRBJ2-5; no firm D call. CDR3 length: 12 residues. From germline, CDR1 is LNHNV and CDR2 YYDKDF (reference sequence). The ends were cut back, 4 bases at V and 5 bases at J, with 8 bases in the middle. The CDR3 coding sequence is TGTGCCACCAGCAAGTTGGGTGAGACCCAGTACTTC. Protein product: CATSKLGETQYF. Using reference TRBV15 and TRBJ2-5 for the parts outside the CDR3, the full variable domain is DAMVIQNPRYQVTQFGKPVTLSCSQTLNHNVMYWYQQKSSQAPKLLFHYYDKDFNNEADTPDNFQSRRPNTSFCFLDIRSPGLGDTAMYLCATSKLGETQYFGPGTRLLVL.

This clone was observed a handful of times. V gene TRBV2 combines with J gene TRBJ1-1, with TRBD1 matching 7 bases. Germline V gives CDR1 SNHLY, CDR2 FYNNEI. The junction had 6 bases not matched to a gene; V was cut back by 3 bases and J by 2 bases. The CDR3 is made up of 15 amino acids. The CDR3 DNA follows: TGTGCCAGCAGTGATGCCGGGACAGCAAACACTGAAGCTTTCTTT. It translates to CASSDAGTANTEAFF.

The chain recombines TRBV23-1 with TRBJ2-7; TRBD2 might be the D (6 bases). TRBV23-1 is treated as an ORF (open reading frame) with a function not yet certain. V lost 4 bases to trimming and J lost 3 bases, with 16 bases between them. The CDR3 contains 15 residues. The CDR3 coding sequence is TGCGCCAGCAGTCCCGTAGACGGGGAGGACTACGAGCAGTACTTC. Translated: CASSPVDGEDYEQYF.

The V and J genes are TRBV6-1 and TRBJ1-1, with TRBD1 matching over 9 bases. The germline V gene has CDR1 MNHNS and CDR2 SASEGT. The trim removed 1 base at V and 6 bases at J, leaving 6 bases unmatched. This CDR3 contains 15 residues. The CDR3 protein is CASSEGVTGGAEAFF. The CDR3 DNA follows: TGTGCCAGCAGTGAAGGGGTGACAGGGGGGGCTGAAGCTTTCTTT.

The chain employs TRBV29-1 and TRBJ1-2; TRBD1 is a possible D gene (6 bases). Germline CDR1 reads SQVTM; CDR2 reads ANQGSEA. The CDR3 has 14 amino acids. V lost 2 bases to trimming and J lost 5 bases, with 15 bases between them. CDR3 residues: CSVEYLDSVYGYTF. The CDR3 DNA reads TGCAGCGTTGAATATTTGGACAGCGTATATGGCTACACCTTC.

The rearrangement links TRBV2 to TRBJ2-2; unclear D gene. Deletions cut 3 bases from V and 4 bases from J, with 9 bases between. The CDR3 length is 14 residues. Germline lookup yields CDR1 SNHLY and CDR2 FYNNEI. The CDR3 spells CASSDRIGTGELFF. The CDR3 DNA reads as TGTGCCAGCAGTGATAGAATTGGCACCGGGGAGCTGTTTTTT.

V gene TRBV5-8 combines with J gene TRBJ1-2, with TRBD1 as a possible D gene (6 bases). V was cut by 5 bases and J by 12 bases, with 20 bases left in between. This CDR3 has 13 amino acids. Germline V gene lookup returns CDR1 SGHTS and CDR2 YDEGEE. The CDR3 sequence is CASSLYSRQVHTF. DNA of the CDR3: TGTGCCAGCAGTTTATACTCCCGACAGGTCCACACCTTC.

The genes are TRBV10-3 and TRBJ2-4; D not certain. The CDR3 loop spans 12 amino acids. Germline V CDR1 and CDR2: ENHRY, SYGVKD. Trimming stripped 5 bases from V and 5 bases from J, with 7 bases between. CDR3 sequence reads: CAISFDENIQYF. CDR3 DNA sequence: TGTGCCATCAGTTTTGATGAAAACATTCAGTACTTC.

The rearrangement links TRBV10-2 to TRBJ1-5; no reliable D call. The germline gives CDR1 WSHSY, CDR2 SAAADI. This CDR3 has 13 residues. V lost 5 bases to trimming and J lost 4 bases, with 9 bases between them. In DNA, the CDR3 is TGCGCCAGCAGTCTGTCCGGGAATCAGCCCCAGCATTTT. Protein product: CASSLSGNQPQHF.

J is TRBJ2-5 and V is TRBV7-9; D might be TRBD2 (6 bases). Trimming stripped 5 bases from V and 1 base from J, with 14 bases between. Germline-derived CDR1 and CDR2 are SEHNR and FQNEAQ (reference sequence). This CDR3 is 15 amino acids long. The CDR3 region has the DNA TGTGCCAGCAGCCCCCGGCCGGGGGTCCAAGAGACCCAGTACTTC. This sequence encodes CASSPRPGVQETQYF.

V gene TRBV19 combines with J gene TRBJ2-7; D is perhaps TRBD1 or TRBD2 (5 bases each). Germline-derived CDR1 and CDR2 are LNHDA and SQIVND (reference sequence). CDR3 size: 14 residues. V gave up 5 bases and J gave up 3 bases, with 14 bases separating them. The CDR3 spells CASSFGTGHYEQYF. The CDR3 DNA reads as TGTGCCAGTAGTTTCGGGACGGGTCACTACGAGCAGTACTTC.

The J gene is TRBJ2-2, the V gene TRBV19; D ambiguous. Germline V CDR1 and CDR2: LNHDA, SQIVND (reference sequence). The CDR3 totals 10 residues. Trimming stripped 7 bases from V and 7 bases from J, with 4 bases between. The CDR3 coding sequence is TGTGCCAGTATGCACGGGGAGCTGTTTTTT. Protein product: CASMHGELFF.

V gene TRBV10-2 combines with J gene TRBJ2-7; unclear D gene. The CDR3 contains 15 residues. Germline values: CDR1 WSHSY, CDR2 SAAADI. Trimming stripped 0 bases from V and 3 bases from J, with 12 bases between. The CDR3 bases are TGCGCCAGCAGTGAGTCTTGGTTCCAATTCTACGAGCAGTACTTC. Protein sequence: CASSESWFQFYEQYF.

The J gene is TRBJ1-6, the V gene TRBV9; the D gene is possibly TRBD1 (6 bases). This CDR3 spans 15 amino acids. V lost 2 bases to trimming and J lost 7 bases, with 13 bases between them. CDR1 and CDR2 from the germline V gene are SGDLS and YYNGEE. This CDR3 reads CASSVGRTENSPLHF. The CDR3 DNA follows: TGTGCCAGCAGCGTCGGTCGGACAGAGAATTCACCCCTCCACTTT. Using reference TRBV9 and TRBJ1-6 for the parts outside the CDR3, the full variable domain is DSGVTQTPKHLITATGQRVTLRCSPRSGDLSVYWYQQSLDQGLQFLIQYYNGEERAKGNILERFSAQQFPDLHSELNLSSLELGDSALYFCASSVGRTENSPLHFGNGTRLTVT.

The chain is built from TRBV19 and TRBJ2-1, with TRBD2 identical over 8 bases. The CDR3 runs to 14 residues. After removal of 9 bases from V and 0 bases from J, the junction contained 4 bases not matched to a gene. Germline CDR1 LNHDA, CDR2 SQIVND (reference sequence). CDR3 amino acids: CASNSGSSYNEQFF. The CDR3 coding sequence is TGTGCCAGCAACAGCGGGAGCTCCTACAATGAGCAGTTCTTC.

The J gene is TRBJ2-5, the V gene TRBV5-1; D unclear. The V gene's germline CDR1 is SGHRS and CDR2 YFSETQ. The CDR3 covers 13 residues. Deletions cut 1 base from V and 5 bases from J, with 9 bases between. The CDR3 is CASSLWATETQYF. Here the CDR3 DNA reads TGCGCCAGCAGCTTGTGGGCAACGGAGACCCAGTACTTC. The full variable domain, rest sourced from reference TRBV5-1 and TRBJ2-5, is KAGVTQTPRYLIKTRGQQVTLSCSPISGHRSVSWYQQTPGQGLQFLFEYFSETQRNKGNFPGRFSGRQFSNSRSEMNVSTLELGDSALYLCASSLWATETQYFGPGTRLLVL.

The V call is TRBV28, the J call TRBJ1-5; D remains unclear. The ends were cut back, 7 bases at V and 7 bases at J, with 14 bases in the middle. The CDR3 has 13 residues. Per germline, CDR1 MDHEN and CDR2 SYDVKM. CDR3 loop: CASNFGRTQPQHF. CDR3 DNA: TGTGCCAGCAATTTTGGGCGGACCCAGCCCCAGCATTTT.

This chain uses TRBV5-1 with TRBJ1-1; 7 nucleotides match TRBD1. Trimming removed 2 bases from V and 3 bases from J; junction bases left unmatched: 4. Germline CDR1 and CDR2: SGHRS and YFSETQ. The CDR3 contains 14 residues. For the CDR3, the DNA is TGCGCCAGCAGCTTAGGACAGGCATACACTGAAGCTTTCTTT. It yields the protein CASSLGQAYTEAFF.

The table lists this clone with a count of one. The rearrangement uses TRBV4-2 and TRBJ2-3; no definite D call. Germline lookup yields CDR1 LGHNA and CDR2 YNFKEQ. The CDR3 extends over 16 amino acids. V dropped 0 bases and J dropped 1 base, with 11 bases sitting between them. The CDR3 is CASSQETVLGTDTQYF. The CDR3 coding sequence is TGTGCCAGCAGCCAAGAAACTGTGTTGGGCACAGATACGCAGTATTTT.

CDR3 amino acids: CASSLGRPNTEAFF. CDR3 nucleotides: TGCGCCAGCAGCCTCGGACGTCCGAACACTGAAGCTTTCTTT. V gene TRBV4-1 combines with J gene TRBJ1-1; D remains ambiguous. V was cut by 4 bases and J by 1 base, with 10 bases left in between. This CDR3 is 14 amino acids long. Germline CDR1 is MGHRA and CDR2 is YSYEKL.

The V call is TRBV6-1, the J call TRBJ1-2; D is uncertain. Germline V gene lookup returns CDR1 MNHNS and CDR2 SASEGT. V was trimmed by 4 bases and J by 1 base, leaving 7 bases between them. The CDR3 totals 13 residues. CDR3 bases: TGTGCCAGCAGTGTGACCGTTAACTATGGCTACACCTTC. It encodes CASSVTVNYGYTF.

The chain recombines TRBV6-5 with TRBJ2-2; no reliable D call. V was cut by 6 bases and J by 3 bases, with 5 bases left in between. CDR3 size: 12 residues. The germline V gene has CDR1 MNHEY and CDR2 SVGAGI. The CDR3, as DNA: TGTGCCAGCAGCCTATACACCGGGGAGCTGTTTTTT. Translating gives CASSLYTGELFF.

This CDR3 reads CASSETGFGRETQYF. CDR3 nucleotide sequence: TGTGCCAGCAGTGAAACTGGGTTTGGGCGAGAGACCCAGTACTTC. V usage is TRBV2 and J usage is TRBJ2-5; D is unclear. In germline, CDR1 is SNHLY, CDR2 FYNNEI. The CDR3 runs to 15 residues. V was clipped by 2 bases and J by 4 bases, with 14 bases between them.

This chain links TRBV6-5 with TRBJ1-2, with a weak D call TRBD1 (5 bases). This CDR3 has 13 amino acids. V was clipped by 6 bases and J by 5 bases, with 13 bases between them. The germline gives CDR1 MNHEY, CDR2 SVGAGI. CDR3 DNA sequence: TGTGCCAGCAGAAGGGACGGATATTATGGCTACACCTTC. This sequence encodes CASRRDGYYGYTF.